The clone carrying this T cell receptor beta chain has just a few counts. What it binds is unknown. The data were obtained in a study of response to subunit inactivated influenza vaccine. General study points: That few new T cells are recruited by each seasonal influenza vaccination was the authors' suggestion.

The CDR3 is made up of 15 amino acids. Trimming removed 5 bases from V and 0 bases from J, with 11 bases in between. In germline, CDR1 is SGHAT, CDR2 FQNNGV. Each CDR3 protein is one row after TCRdb ran MiXCR on the RT-PCR reads. Here the sample spans 450,000 to 550,000 distinct CDR3 sequences, about 25% being singletons. The V call is TRBV11-2, the J call TRBJ2-1; D might be TRBD1 (6 bases). Sequences were derived from CD4+ T cells sorted from PBMCs, sampled less than 6 days after vaccination. This sequence was found in a man aged 50-59 years who received an inactivated influenza vaccine. The CDR3 reads CASSQRGSSYNEQFF. Here the CDR3 DNA reads TGTGCCAGCAGCCAGAGGGGGAGCTCCTACAATGAGCAGTTCTTC.